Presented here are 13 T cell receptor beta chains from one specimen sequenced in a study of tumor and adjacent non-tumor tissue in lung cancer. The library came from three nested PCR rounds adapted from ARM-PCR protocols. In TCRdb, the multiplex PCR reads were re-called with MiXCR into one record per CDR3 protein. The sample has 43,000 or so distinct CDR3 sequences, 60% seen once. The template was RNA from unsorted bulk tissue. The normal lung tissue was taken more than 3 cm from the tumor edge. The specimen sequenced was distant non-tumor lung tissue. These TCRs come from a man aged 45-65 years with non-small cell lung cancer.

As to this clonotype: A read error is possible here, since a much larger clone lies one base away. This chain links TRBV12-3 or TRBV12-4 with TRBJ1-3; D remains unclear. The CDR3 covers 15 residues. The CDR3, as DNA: TGTGCCAGCACCAGAGGGCCCGCGGGAGGAAACATCATATATTTT. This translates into CASTRGPAGGNIIYF.

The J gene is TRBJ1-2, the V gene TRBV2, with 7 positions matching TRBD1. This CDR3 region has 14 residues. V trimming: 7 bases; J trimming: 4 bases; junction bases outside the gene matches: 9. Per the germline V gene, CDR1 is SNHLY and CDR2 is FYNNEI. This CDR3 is CASKGGTASYGYTF. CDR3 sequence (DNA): TGTGCCAGCAAAGGGGGGACAGCCTCCTATGGCTACACCTTC. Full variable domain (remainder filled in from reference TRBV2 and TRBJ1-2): EPEVTQTPSHQVTQMGQEVILRCVPISNHLYFYWYRQILGQKVEFLVSFYNNEISEKSEIFDDQFSVERPDGSNFTLKIRSTKLEDSAMYFCASKGGTASYGYTFGSGTRLTVV.

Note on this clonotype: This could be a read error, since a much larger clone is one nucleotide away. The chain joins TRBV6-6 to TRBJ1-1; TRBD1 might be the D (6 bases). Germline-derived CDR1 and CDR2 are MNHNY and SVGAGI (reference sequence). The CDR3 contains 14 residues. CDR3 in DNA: TGTGCCAGCAGTTACGGACAGCCGAACACTGAAGTTTTCTTT. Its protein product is CASSYGQPNTEVFF.

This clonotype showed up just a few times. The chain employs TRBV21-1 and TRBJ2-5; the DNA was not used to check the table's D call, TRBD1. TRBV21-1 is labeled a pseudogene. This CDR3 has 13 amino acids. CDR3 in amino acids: CASGRGQWETQYF. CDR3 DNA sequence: TGTGCCAGCGGACGGGGACAGTGGGAGACCCAGTACTTC.

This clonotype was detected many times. The CDR3 here is CAWRRDYGYTF. CDR3 DNA sequence: TGTGCCTGGAGGAGGGACTATGGCTACACCTTC. This chain joins TRBV30 and TRBJ1-2, with no clear D. CDR3 length: 11 amino acids. V shed 3 bases and J shed 3 bases, with 5 bases lying between them. Germline V CDR1 and CDR2: GTSNPN, SVGIG (reference sequence).

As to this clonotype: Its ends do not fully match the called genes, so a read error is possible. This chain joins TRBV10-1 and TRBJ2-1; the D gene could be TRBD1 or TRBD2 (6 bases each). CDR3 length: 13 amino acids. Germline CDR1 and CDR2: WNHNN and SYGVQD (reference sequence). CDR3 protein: CANSEGGLDEQFF. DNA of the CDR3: TGCGCCAACAGTGAGGGGGGCCTGGATGAGCAGTTCTTC.

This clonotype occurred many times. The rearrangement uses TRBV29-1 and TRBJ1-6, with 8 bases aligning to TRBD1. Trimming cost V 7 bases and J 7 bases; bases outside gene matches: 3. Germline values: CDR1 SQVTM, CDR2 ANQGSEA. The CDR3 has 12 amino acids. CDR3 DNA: TGCAGCGCCGGGACAGGAAATTCACCCCTCCACTTT. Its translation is CSAGTGNSPLHF.

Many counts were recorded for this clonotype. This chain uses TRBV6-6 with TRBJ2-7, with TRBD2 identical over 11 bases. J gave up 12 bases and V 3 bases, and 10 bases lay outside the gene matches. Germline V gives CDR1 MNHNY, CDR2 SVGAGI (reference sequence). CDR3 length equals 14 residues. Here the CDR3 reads CASSYLAGGFHSYF. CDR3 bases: TGTGCCAGCAGTTATTTAGCGGGAGGGTTCCATTCGTACTTC.

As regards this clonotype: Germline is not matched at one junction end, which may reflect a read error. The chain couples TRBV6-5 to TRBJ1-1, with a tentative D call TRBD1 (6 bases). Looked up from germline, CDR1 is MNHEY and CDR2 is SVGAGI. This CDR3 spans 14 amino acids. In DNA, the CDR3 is TGTCCCAGCAGTTACGGGGGGGCTGGCACCGAAGCTTTCTTT. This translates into CPSSYGGAGTEAFF.

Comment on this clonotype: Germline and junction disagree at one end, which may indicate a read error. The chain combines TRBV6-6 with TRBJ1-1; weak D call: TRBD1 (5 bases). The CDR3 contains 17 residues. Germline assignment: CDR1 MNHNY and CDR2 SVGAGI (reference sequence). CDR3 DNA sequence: TGTGCCAGCAGTCCGACTAGGAGGGGAAGAATGAAGACTGAAGCTATCTTT. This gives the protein CASSPTRRGRMKTEAIF.

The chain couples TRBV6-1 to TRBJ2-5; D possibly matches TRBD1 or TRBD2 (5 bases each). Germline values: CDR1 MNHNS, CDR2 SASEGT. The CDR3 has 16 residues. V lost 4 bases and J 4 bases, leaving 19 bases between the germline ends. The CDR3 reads CASSALLTGGRETQYF. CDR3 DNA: TGTGCCAGCAGTGCCCTTCTAACTGGGGGACGAGAGACCCAGTACTTC.

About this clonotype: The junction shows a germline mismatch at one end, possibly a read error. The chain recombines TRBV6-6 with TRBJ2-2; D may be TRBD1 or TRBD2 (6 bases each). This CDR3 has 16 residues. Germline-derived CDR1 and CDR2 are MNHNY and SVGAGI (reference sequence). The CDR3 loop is CAISPKGGLNTEELFF. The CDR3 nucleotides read TGTGCCATCAGTCCTAAGGGGGGATTGAACACCGAGGAGCTGTTTTTT.

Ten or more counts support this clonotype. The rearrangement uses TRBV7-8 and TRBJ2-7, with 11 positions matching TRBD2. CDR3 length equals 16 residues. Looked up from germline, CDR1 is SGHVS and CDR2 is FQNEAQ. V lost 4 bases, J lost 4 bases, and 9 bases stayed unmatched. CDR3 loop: CASSSIAGGPKYEQYF. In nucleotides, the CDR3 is TGTGCCAGCAGCTCCATAGCGGGAGGGCCTAAGTACGAGCAGTACTTC.